The rows below give T cell receptor beta chains drawn from one sample of a study of blood T cell repertoires in COVID-19. This table comes from immunoSEQ multiplex PCR, and its TCRdb copy is limited to in-frame clones, with some not included. The profile shows over 200,000 clones, 89% of them singletons. Material for sequencing was peripheral blood. The origin of the receptors is a woman between 40 and 50 years old with acute or convalescent COVID-19. The CDR3 runs from the conserved cysteine through the conserved F or W. Fields, in order: V gene, D gene, clone size, J gene, CDR3 DNA, CDR3 protein. A D gene is named only where the DNA matches it firmly. The listing skips clone size in some rows; elsewhere it reads once, few, many or a size class.

>TRBV2|TRBD1|NA|TRBJ1-5
TGTGCCAGCCGGAAACAGGGGGCTCAGCCCCAGCATTTT
CASRKQGAQPQHF
>TRBV7-2|NA|NA|TRBJ1-1
TGTGCCAGCAGTCCCGGGGAGAACACTGAAGCTTTCTTT
CASSPGENTEAFF
>TRBV27|NA|NA|TRBJ1-4
TGTGCCAGCAGTTCCCGGGGACTAAATGAAAAACTGTTTTTT
CASSSRGLNEKLFF
>TRBV15|NA|NA|TRBJ1-5
TGTGCCACCAGCAGAGCAACGGGACTCAATCAGCCCCAGCATTTT
CATSRATGLNQPQHF
>TRBV21-1|NA|NA|TRBJ2-4
TGTGCCAGCAGCGTGGCCCCTAGTAACAAAAACATTCAGTACTTC
CASSVAPSNKNIQYF
>TRBV19|TRBD1|once|TRBJ1-2
TGTGCCAGTAGTCCCCGGACAGGGCTAGGCTATGGCTACACCTTC
CASSPRTGLGYGYTF
>TRBV6-5|TRBD1|NA|TRBJ2-1
TGTGCCAGCAGTCGCGACAGGGGGAATGAGCAGTTCTTC
CASSRDRGNEQFF
>TRBV6-5|NA|few|TRBJ1-6
TGTGCCAGCAGACCAACAGGGTCCTATAATTCACCCCTCCACTTT
CASRPTGSYNSPLHF
>TRBV18|NA|NA|TRBJ1-1
TGTGCCAGCTCACCACAGCCGAACACTGAAGCTTTCTTT
CASSPQPNTEAFF
>TRBV5-1|NA|NA|TRBJ2-1
TGCGCCAGCAGTACTCAGGGTCCCTACAATGAGCAGTTCTTC
CASSTQGPYNEQFF
>TRBV6-5|TRBD2|NA|TRBJ2-1
TGTGCCAGCAGTTATGATCGGGGGGACTTCTACAATGAGCAGTTCTTC
CASSYDRGDFYNEQFF
>TRBV6-5|TRBD2|NA|TRBJ2-5
TGTGCCATCGTGGGGGGAGCGGGGGAGACCCAGTACTTC
CAIVGGAGETQYF
>TRBV15|TRBD1|NA|TRBJ1-4
TGTGCCACCAGCAGAGATAGGGGGACAGGGGTTGAAAAACTGTTTTTT
CATSRDRGTGVEKLFF
>TRBV5-1|TRBD1|NA|TRBJ1-3
TGCGCCAGCAGTTTCAACAGGGGGCCTGGAAACACCATATATTTT
CASSFNRGPGNTIYF
>TRBV27|TRBD2|once|TRBJ2-6
TGTGCCAGCAGTTTAAGTCTTCGACTAGCGGGGGTCTCTGGGGCCAACGTCCTGACTTTC
CASSLSLRLAGVSGANVLTF
>TRBV28|TRBD1|NA|TRBJ1-1
TGTGCCAGCAGAGGACAGGGAAGGGGGAACACTGAAGCTTTCTTT
CASRGQGRGNTEAFF
>TRBV30|NA|NA|TRBJ1-5
TGTGCCTGGAGTGTTAGGGCGGGTCAGCCCCAGCATTTT
CAWSVRAGQPQHF
>TRBV4-2|TRBD2|NA|TRBJ2-1
TGTGCCAGCAGCCAAGAAGCTAGCGGGGGCCCCAATGAGCAGTTCTTC
CASSQEASGGPNEQFF
>TRBV9|NA|NA|TRBJ2-1
TGTGCCAGCAGCGCCCCTAGAGGAGGTTATACTAATACTTACAATGAGCAGTTCTTC
CASSAPRGGYTNTYNEQFF
>TRBV10-3|NA|NA|TRBJ1-1
TGTGCCATCAGTGGCGGGGCCATGAACACTGAAGCTTTCTTT
CAISGGAMNTEAFF
>TRBV5-1|NA|NA|TRBJ1-1
TGCGCCAGCAGGGGACCCGGGAGAGACACTGAAGCTTTCTTT
CASRGPGRDTEAFF
>TRBV6-5|TRBD1|NA|TRBJ1-5
TGTGCCAGCAGGCCTAACAGGGGGAGCAATCAGCCCCAGCATTTT
CASRPNRGSNQPQHF
>TRBV6-5|NA|NA|TRBJ1-1
TGTGCCAGCAGTTCCCCTCTGAACACTGAAGCTTTCTTT
CASSSPLNTEAFF
>TRBV21-1|NA|NA|TRBJ1-5
TGTGCCAGCAGCAAGCGGACTTCTAGCAATCAGCCCCAGCATTTT
CASSKRTSSNQPQHF
>TRBV9|TRBD2|NA|TRBJ2-5
TGTGCCAGCAGCGACCCCGGGGACTATTTGGAGACCCAGTACTTC
CASSDPGDYLETQYF
>TRBV18|NA|NA|TRBJ1-5
TGTGCCAGCTCCATGACAGGAGGTAGCAATCAGCCCCAGCATTTT
CASSMTGGSNQPQHF
>TRBV4-2|NA|NA|TRBJ1-2
TGTGCCAGCAGCCAGGAGGGAGTGGGGGGCTATGGCTACACCTTC
CASSQEGVGGYGYTF
>TRBV3-1/TRBV3-2|TRBD2|NA|TRBJ2-1
TGTGCCAGCAGCCCACGGACTAGCGGGGGGTTTCGAGCGTACAATGAGCAGTTCTTC
CASSPRTSGGFRAYNEQFF
>TRBV2|TRBD1|NA|TRBJ1-4
TGTGCCAGCAGCCCCGGACAGGGGAGGATGGGGAAACTGTTTTTT
CASSPGQGRMGKLFF
>TRBV3-1/TRBV3-2|NA|NA|TRBJ2-3
TGTGCCAGCAGCCATGCAGGATTCACAGATACGCAGTATTTT
CASSHAGFTDTQYF
>TRBV25-1|NA|NA|TRBJ1-6
TGTGCCAGCAGTGAAGCGGGCACGTGGAATTCACCCCTCCACTTT
CASSEAGTWNSPLHF
>TRBV12-3/TRBV12-4|NA|NA|TRBJ2-3
TGTGCCAGCAGTGATCGGGCGGGTACGCAGTATTTT
CASSDRAGTQYF
>TRBV7-6|NA|NA|TRBJ2-3
TGTGCCAGCAGCCCCGGGAGATGGCGGTTGGCAGATACGCAGTATTTT
CASSPGRWRLADTQYF
>TRBV5-1|NA|NA|TRBJ1-2
TGCGCCAGCGCCTCCGGACAAACACTTAACTATGGCTACACCTTC
CASASGQTLNYGYTF
>TRBV29-1|NA|NA|TRBJ2-1
TGCAGCGTTGTGGACAGTTACAATGAGCAGTTCTTC
CSVVDSYNEQFF
>TRBV7-9|TRBD1|NA|TRBJ1-1
TGTGCCAGCAGATACAGGGGTGGGGGAAAGAACACTGAAGCTTTCTTT
CASRYRGGGKNTEAFF
>TRBV5-1|TRBD2|NA|TRBJ2-2
TGCGCCAGCACCCCCCGGGGACTAGCGGGTTCGAACACCGGGGAGCTGTTTTTT
CASTPRGLAGSNTGELFF
>TRBV28|TRBD1|NA|TRBJ1-4
TGTGCCAGCCTTTTAACCCGGACAGGGGCTAATGAAAAACTGTTTTTT
CASLLTRTGANEKLFF
>TRBV6-5|TRBD1|NA|TRBJ1-2
TGTGCCAGCAGTATAACAGGGGGCGGGGGCTACACCTTC
CASSITGGGGYTF
>TRBV6-6|NA|NA|TRBJ1-2
TGTGCCAGCAGTAACCCCGCGGGGAGGGATGGCTACACCTTC
CASSNPAGRDGYTF
>TRBV5-1|TRBD1|NA|TRBJ2-5
TGCGCCAGCAGTTTGGGGGACAGGGGAGAAGAGACCCAGTACTTC
CASSLGDRGEETQYF
>TRBV6-6|NA|once|TRBJ1-5
TGTGCCAGCAGTTCTAGAACCCGCAATCAGCCCCAGCATTTT
CASSSRTRNQPQHF
>TRBV7-9|NA|NA|TRBJ2-1
TGTGCCAGCAGCCCGGTAGTAGGGGATGCCAATGAGCAGTTCTTC
CASSPVVGDANEQFF
>TRBV28|NA|few|TRBJ1-1
TGTGCCAGCAGTTTCAGCAGTCCGGAGGACACTGAAGCTTTCTTT
CASSFSSPEDTEAFF
>TRBV5-6|NA|once|TRBJ1-2
TGTGCCAGCAGCTTGGCTGGGAGGCGGGATGGCTACACCTTC
CASSLAGRRDGYTF
>TRBV5-1|NA|NA|TRBJ1-1
TGCGCCAGCAGCCGGACAGCGAACACTGAAGCTTTCTTT
CASSRTANTEAFF
>TRBV30|TRBD1|NA|TRBJ1-1
TGTGCCTGGAATAATGGACAGGGAGGGACTGAAGCTTTCTTT
CAWNNGQGGTEAFF
>TRBV6-6|TRBD1|few|TRBJ1-1
TGTGCCAGCAGCGCCCTGGACAGGGCAAACATTGGAGCTTTCTTT
CASSALDRANIGAFF
>TRBV6-5|NA|NA|TRBJ1-6
TGTGCCAGCCGGGTAGGGGTCGATAATTCACCCCTCCACTTT
CASRVGVDNSPLHF
>TRBV27|TRBD1|NA|TRBJ1-2
TGTGCCAGCAGTCCCTGGGACAGGGCATCTAGCGGCTACACCTTC
CASSPWDRASSGYTF
>TRBV5-1|TRBD1|NA|TRBJ1-4
TGCGCCAGCAGTCCGGGACAGACAAAATGGGAAAAACTGTTTTTT
CASSPGQTKWEKLFF
>TRBV24-1|NA|NA|TRBJ2-3
TGTGCCACCAGTGACCCCGGAGGGACAGATACGCAGTATTTT
CATSDPGGTDTQYF
>TRBV19|TRBD1|NA|TRBJ1-3
TGTGCCAGTAGTGTTGGGACAGGGTCTGGAAACACCATATATTTT
CASSVGTGSGNTIYF
>TRBV5-6|TRBD1|NA|TRBJ1-2
TGTGCCAGCAGCTTCATGGCAACGGGACAGGGCGACTATGGCTACACCTTC
CASSFMATGQGDYGYTF
>TRBV9|NA|NA|TRBJ1-1
TGTGCCAGCAGCGGAGTAACTAACGGGGGTTGGGTCACTGAAGCTTTCTTT
CASSGVTNGGWVTEAFF
>TRBV19|NA|NA|TRBJ1-5
TGTGCCAGTAGTATAGATGCAGGGGCGGCGACACAGCCCCAGCATTTT
CASSIDAGAATQPQHF